This section outlines one T cell receptor (beta chain) sequence together with its context. Vbeta (60) and Jbeta (13) primers were used in the PCR. The protocol was immunoSEQ multiplex PCR, while the TCRdb copy is restricted to in-frame clones and leaves out a portion. The data hold about 120,000 clones, with under 90% observed a single time. This sample is part of a study of cytomegalovirus exposure and HLA in healthy donors. Germline V gives CDR1 SGHRS, CDR2 YFSETQ. Trimming took 4 bases from V and 0 from J, leaving 11 bases between them. CDR3 length equals 16 residues. The rearrangement uses TRBV5-1 and TRBJ1-6, with D maybe TRBD1 (6 bases). The source material was PBMCs. This TCR was recovered from a woman aged 40 to 50 in good health and CMV-seronegative. The DNA of the CDR3 is TGCGCCAGCAGCAGAACAGGGAGCTCCTATAATTCACCCCTCCACTTT. Protein product: CASSRTGSSYNSPLHF. Drawing the rest from reference TRBV5-1 and TRBJ1-6, the complete variable domain is KAGVTQTPRYLIKTRGQQVTLSCSPISGHRSVSWYQQTPGQGLQFLFEYFSETQRNKGNFPGRFSGRQFSNSRSEMNVSTLELGDSALYLCASSRTGSSYNSPLHFGNGTRLTVT.